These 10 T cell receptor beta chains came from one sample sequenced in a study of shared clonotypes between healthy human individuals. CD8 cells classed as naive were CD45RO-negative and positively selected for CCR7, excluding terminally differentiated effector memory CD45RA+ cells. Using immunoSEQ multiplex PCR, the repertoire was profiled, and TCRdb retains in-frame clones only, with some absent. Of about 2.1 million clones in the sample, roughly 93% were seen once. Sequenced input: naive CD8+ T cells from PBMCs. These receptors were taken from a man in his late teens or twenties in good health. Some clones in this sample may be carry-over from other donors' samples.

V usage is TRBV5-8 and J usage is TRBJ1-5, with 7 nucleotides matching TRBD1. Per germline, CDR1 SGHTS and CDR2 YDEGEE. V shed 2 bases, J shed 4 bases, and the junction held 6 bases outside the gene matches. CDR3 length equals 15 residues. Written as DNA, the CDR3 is TGTGCCAGCAGCTTCGTGACAGGGATTAATCAGCCCCAGCATTTT. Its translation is CASSFVTGINQPQHF.

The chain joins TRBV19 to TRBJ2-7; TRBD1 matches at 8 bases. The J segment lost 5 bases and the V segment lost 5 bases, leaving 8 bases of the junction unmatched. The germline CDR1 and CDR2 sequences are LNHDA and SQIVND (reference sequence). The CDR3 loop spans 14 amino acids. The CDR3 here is CASSFRGLVDEQYF. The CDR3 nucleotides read TGTGCCAGTAGTTTCAGGGGGCTCGTCGACGAGCAGTACTTC.

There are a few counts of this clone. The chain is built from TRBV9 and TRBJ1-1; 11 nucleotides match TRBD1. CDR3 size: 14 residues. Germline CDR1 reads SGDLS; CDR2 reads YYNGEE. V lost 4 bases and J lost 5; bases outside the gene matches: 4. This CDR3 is CASSTGTGGTEAFF. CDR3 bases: TGTGCCAGCAGCACGGGGACAGGGGGGACTGAAGCTTTCTTT.

The CDR3: CASSWGLGADTQYF. In DNA form, the CDR3 reads TGTGCCAGCAGCTGGGGACTAGGTGCAGATACGCAGTATTTT. This sequence joins TRBV11-2 and TRBJ2-3; the match to TRBD2 covers 8 bases. Per germline, CDR1 SGHAT and CDR2 FQNNGV. The CDR3 is 14 amino acids. With 4 bases clipped from V and 4 bases from J, the junction kept 4 bases outside the gene matches.

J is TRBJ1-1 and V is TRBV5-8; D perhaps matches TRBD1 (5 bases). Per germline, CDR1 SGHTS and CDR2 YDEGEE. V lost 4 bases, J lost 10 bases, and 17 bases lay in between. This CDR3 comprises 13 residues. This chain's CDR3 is CASSIQEGQGAFF. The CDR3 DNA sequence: TGTGCCAGCAGCATACAAGAGGGGCAAGGAGCTTTCTTT. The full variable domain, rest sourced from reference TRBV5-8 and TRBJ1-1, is EAGVTQSPTHLIKTRGQQATLRCSPISGHTSVYWYQQALGLGLQFLLWYDEGEERNRGNFPPRFSGRQFPNYSSELNVNALELEDSALYLCASSIQEGQGAFFGQGTRLTVV.

CDR3 DNA sequence: TGTGCCTGGAGTCCAGCGTCCTACAATGAGCAGTTCTTC. This sequence encodes CAWSPASYNEQFF. This chain joins TRBV30 and TRBJ2-1; the D is unclear. The germline CDR1 and CDR2 sequences are GTSNPN and SVGIG (reference sequence). The CDR3 loop spans 13 amino acids. The germline V and J ends were trimmed by 2 bases and 1 base, with 6 bases remaining between them.

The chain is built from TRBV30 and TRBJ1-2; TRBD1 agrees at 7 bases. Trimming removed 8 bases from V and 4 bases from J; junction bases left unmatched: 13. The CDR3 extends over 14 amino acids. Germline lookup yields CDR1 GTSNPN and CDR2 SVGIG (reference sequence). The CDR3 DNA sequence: TGTGCCGGTATGGGTATGCGGACAGGCTATGGCTACACCTTC. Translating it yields CAGMGMRTGYGYTF.

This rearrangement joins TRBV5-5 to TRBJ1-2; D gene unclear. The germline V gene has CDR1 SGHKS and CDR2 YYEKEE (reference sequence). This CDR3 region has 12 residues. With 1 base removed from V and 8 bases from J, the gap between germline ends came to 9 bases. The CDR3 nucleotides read TGTGCCAGCAGCTTGACCGGATGGGGCTACACCTTC. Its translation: CASSLTGWGYTF. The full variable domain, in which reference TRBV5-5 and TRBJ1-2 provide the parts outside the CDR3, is DAGVTQSPTHLIKTRGQQVTLRCSPISGHKSVSWYQQVLGQGPQFIFQYYEKEERGRGNFPDRFSARQFPNYSSELNVNALLLGDSALYLCASSLTGWGYTFGSGTRLTVV.

For the CDR3, the DNA is TGTGCCAGCAGCTTTAGTACGGGAAACGAGCAGTACTTC. It is translated as CASSFSTGNEQYF. The V gene is TRBV5-4, the J gene TRBJ2-7; maybe TRBD2 (5 bases). Germline V lookup: CDR1 SGHNT, CDR2 YYREEE (reference sequence). The CDR3 length is 13 residues. Trimming cost V 2 bases and J 5 bases, with 11 bases left between them.

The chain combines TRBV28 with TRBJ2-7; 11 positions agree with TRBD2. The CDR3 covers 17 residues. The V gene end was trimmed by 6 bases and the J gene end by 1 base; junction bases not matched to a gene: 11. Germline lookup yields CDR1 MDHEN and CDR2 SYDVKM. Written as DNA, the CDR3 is TGTGCCAGCAGCCCCTTGCTAGCGGGAGGCGGATCCTACGAGCAGTACTTC. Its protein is CASSPLLAGGGSYEQYF.